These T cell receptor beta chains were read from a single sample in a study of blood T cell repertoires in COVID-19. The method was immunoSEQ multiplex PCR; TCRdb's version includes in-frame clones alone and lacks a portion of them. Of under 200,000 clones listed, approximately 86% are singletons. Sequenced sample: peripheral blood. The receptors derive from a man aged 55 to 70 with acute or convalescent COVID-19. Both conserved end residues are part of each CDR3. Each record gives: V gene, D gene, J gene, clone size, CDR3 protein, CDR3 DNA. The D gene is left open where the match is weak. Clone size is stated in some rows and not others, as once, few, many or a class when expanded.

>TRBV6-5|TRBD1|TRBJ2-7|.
CASSTTGESSYEQYF
TGTGCCAGCAGTACGACAGGGGAGAGCTCCTACGAGCAGTACTTC
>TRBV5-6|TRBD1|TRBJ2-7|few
CASSKAAGTVQQYF
TGTGCCAGCAGCAAAGCCGCCGGGACAGTCCAGCAGTACTTC
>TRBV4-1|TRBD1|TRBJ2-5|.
CASSQDLEQEPGQRLETQYF
TGCGCCAGCAGCCAAGATCTAGAGCAAGAACCGGGACAGAGGTTGGAGACCCAGTACTTC
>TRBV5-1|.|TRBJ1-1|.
CASSPLGGSEAFF
TGCGCCAGCAGCCCCCTGGGGGGATCTGAAGCTTTCTTT
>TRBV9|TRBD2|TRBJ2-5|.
CASSVLASGGVTQYF
TGTGCCAGCAGCGTACTAGCTAGCGGGGGTGTTACCCAGTACTTC
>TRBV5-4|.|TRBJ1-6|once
CASSLVGGGTYNSPLHF
TGTGCCAGCAGCTTGGTAGGGGGGGGAACCTATAATTCACCCCTCCACTTT
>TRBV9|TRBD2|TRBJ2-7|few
CASSVGTSGVREQYF
TGTGCCAGCAGCGTAGGGACTAGCGGGGTACGCGAGCAGTACTTC
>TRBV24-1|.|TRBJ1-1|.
CATSDLSRNTEAFF
TGTGCCACCAGTGATCTTTCGAGAAACACTGAAGCTTTCTTT
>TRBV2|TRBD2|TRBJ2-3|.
CASTSGGGGPTDTQYF
TGTGCCAGCACTAGTGGTGGGGGAGGGCCCACAGATACGCAGTATTTT
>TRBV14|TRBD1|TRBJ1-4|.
CASSIRQGTGEKLFF
TGTGCCAGCAGCATTCGACAGGGGACGGGTGAAAAACTGTTTTTT
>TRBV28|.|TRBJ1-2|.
CASRPPGGGYTF
TGTGCCAGCAGACCACCCGGGGGGGGCTACACCTTC
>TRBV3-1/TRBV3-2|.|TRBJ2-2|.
CASSQVFGESPGELFF
TGTGCCAGCAGCCAAGTCTTCGGGGAGAGCCCCGGGGAGCTGTTTTTT
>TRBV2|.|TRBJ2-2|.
CASSEQGRGNTGELFF
TGTGCCAGCAGTGAACAAGGTAGAGGAAACACCGGGGAGCTGTTTTTT
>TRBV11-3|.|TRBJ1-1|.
CASSPGGLLNTEAFF
TGTGCCAGCAGCCCCGGGGGACTATTGAACACTGAAGCTTTCTTT
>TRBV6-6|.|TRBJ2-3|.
CASSYLGEASDTQYF
TGTGCCAGCTCATACCTGGGGGAGGCGTCAGATACGCAGTATTTT
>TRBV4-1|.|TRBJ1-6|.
CASSRGQGRDSPLHF
TGCGCCAGCAGCCGGGGGCAGGGTAGGGATTCACCCCTCCACTTT
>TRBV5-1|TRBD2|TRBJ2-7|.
CASSTPLAGDPYEQYF
TGCGCCAGCAGCACCCCACTAGCGGGAGACCCCTACGAGCAGTACTTC
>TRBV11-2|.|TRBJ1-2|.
CASSSTGTNYGYTF
TGTGCCAGCAGCTCTACGGGGACTAACTATGGCTACACCTTC
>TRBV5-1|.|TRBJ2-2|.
CASSLAGVTNTGELFF
TGCGCCAGCAGCTTGGCGGGGGTAACGAACACCGGGGAGCTGTTTTTT
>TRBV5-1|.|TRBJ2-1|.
CASSPPTRRQEQFF
TGCGCCAGCAGCCCCCCGACTAGACGACAAGAGCAGTTCTTC
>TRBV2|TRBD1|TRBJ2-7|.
CASNKGTGVYEQYF
TGTGCCAGCAACAAAGGGACAGGGGTCTACGAGCAGTACTTC
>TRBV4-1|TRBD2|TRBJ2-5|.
CASSHPSGRGETQYF
TGCGCCAGCAGCCATCCCAGCGGGAGAGGGGAGACCCAGTACTTC
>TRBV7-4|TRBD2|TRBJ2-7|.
CASTRRGSGRSSYEQYF
TGTGCCAGCACCCGTCGGGGAAGCGGGAGGAGCTCCTACGAGCAGTACTTC
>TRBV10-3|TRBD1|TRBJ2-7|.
CAIASGTGVYEQYF
TGTGCCATCGCTTCCGGGACAGGGGTCTACGAGCAGTACTTC
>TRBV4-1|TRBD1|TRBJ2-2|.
CASSQGWARQGYTGELFF
TGCGCCAGCAGCCAAGGATGGGCGAGACAGGGATACACCGGGGAGCTGTTTTTT
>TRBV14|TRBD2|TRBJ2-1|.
CASSPGGDEQFF
TGTGCCAGCAGCCCGGGGGGGGATGAGCAGTTCTTC
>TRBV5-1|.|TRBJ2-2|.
CASSLGADYTGELFF
TGCGCCAGCAGCTTGGGCGCGGACTACACCGGGGAGCTGTTTTTT
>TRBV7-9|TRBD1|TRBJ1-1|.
CASSPGQGYTEAFF
TGTGCCAGCAGCCCCGGACAGGGCTACACTGAAGCTTTCTTT
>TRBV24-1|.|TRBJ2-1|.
CATSDSLGGRIAYNEQFF
TGTGCCACCAGTGATTCCCTCGGAGGGAGAATAGCCTACAATGAGCAGTTCTTC
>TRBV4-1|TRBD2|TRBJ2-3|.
CASSQNGREDTQYF
TGCGCCAGCAGCCAGAACGGGAGGGAAGATACGCAGTATTTT
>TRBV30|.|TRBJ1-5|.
CAWSVSINQPQHF
TGTGCCTGGAGTGTATCCATTAATCAGCCCCAGCATTTT
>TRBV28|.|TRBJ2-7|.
CASSLWASVSYEQYF
TGTGCCAGCAGTTTATGGGCTAGCGTCTCCTACGAGCAGTACTTC
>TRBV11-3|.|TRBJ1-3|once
CASSPTGTGNTIYF
TGTGCCAGCAGCCCGACAGGAACTGGAAACACCATATATTTT
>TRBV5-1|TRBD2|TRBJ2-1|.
CASSRGTSGLYNEQFF
TGCGCCAGCAGCCGTGGGACTAGCGGGCTCTACAATGAGCAGTTCTTC
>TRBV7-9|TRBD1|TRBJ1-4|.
CASSSDRVNEKLFF
TGTGCCAGCAGCTCCGACAGGGTTAATGAAAAACTGTTTTTT
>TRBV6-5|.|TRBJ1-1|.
CASSFTGPPDNTEAFF
TGTGCCAGCAGTTTCACAGGGCCCCCCGATAACACTGAAGCTTTCTTT
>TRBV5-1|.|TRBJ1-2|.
CASSGGQSAYGYTF
TGCGCCAGCAGCGGCGGACAGTCGGCTTATGGCTACACCTTC
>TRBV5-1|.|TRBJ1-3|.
CASSFGPGSGNTIYF
TGCGCCAGCAGCTTTGGGCCAGGCTCTGGAAACACCATATATTTT